The 15 T cell receptor beta chains in this list originate from one sample, sequenced in a study of blood T cell repertoires in COVID-19. Generated by immunoSEQ multiplex PCR, the TCRdb table keeps only in-frame clones and is missing some. The data contain 310,000 or so clones, about 82% of them singletons. Sequencing was done on a sample of peripheral blood. The receptors stem from a woman in her forties or fifties with acute or convalescent COVID-19.

This chain connects TRBV7-9 to TRBJ2-1; 7 nucleotides line up with TRBD2. J was trimmed by 3 bases and V by 5 bases; bases with no gene match: 7. From germline, CDR1 is SEHNR and CDR2 FQNEAQ (reference sequence). The CDR3 loop spans 15 amino acids. The CDR3 protein is CASSHGLAVYNEQFF. CDR3 sequence (DNA): TGTGCCAGCAGCCACGGGCTAGCGGTCTACAATGAGCAGTTCTTC.

The V and J genes are TRBV19 and TRBJ1-5; 10 bases fit TRBD1. Looked up from germline, CDR1 is LNHDA and CDR2 is SQIVND (reference sequence). The CDR3 length is 14 residues. Germline trimming cut 4 bases from V and 7 bases from J; bases unmatched to any gene: 4. CDR3 sequence (DNA): TGTGCCAGTAGTAGGACAGGGGGACTCCAGCCCCAGCATTTT. This encodes CASSRTGGLQPQHF.

This chain uses TRBV2 with TRBJ2-7; a possible D gene is TRBD1 (6 bases). In germline, CDR1 is SNHLY, CDR2 FYNNEI. V dropped 4 bases and J dropped 0 bases, with 10 bases sitting between them. This CDR3 region has 14 residues. CDR3 nucleotides: TGTGCCAGCAGTGTCGGGACACACTCCTACGAGCAGTACTTC. It yields the protein CASSVGTHSYEQYF. Full variable domain (rest looked up from reference TRBV2 and TRBJ2-7): EPEVTQTPSHQVTQMGQEVILRCVPISNHLYFYWYRQILGQKVEFLVSFYNNEISEKSEIFDDQFSVERPDGSNFTLKIRSTKLEDSAMYFCASSVGTHSYEQYFGPGTRLTVT.

In its sample, this clone was seen a few times. The chain joins TRBV7-2 to TRBJ2-7; D possibly corresponds to TRBD1 (6 bases). The CDR3 is made up of 16 amino acids. The V and J ends lost 5 bases and 0 bases respectively, with 17 bases between them. Germline assignment: CDR1 SGHTA and CDR2 FQGNSA. CDR3 DNA: TGTGCCAGCAGCGCGTCCGGGACAATTAGCTCCTACGAGCAGTACTTC. Translation gives CASSASGTISSYEQYF.

This chain joins TRBV19 and TRBJ2-3; no reliable D call. V dropped 8 bases and J dropped 5 bases, with 11 bases sitting between them. Germline V gene sequence: CDR1 LNHDA, CDR2 SQIVND (reference sequence). CDR3 size: 12 residues. The CDR3 loop reads CASSPTRDTQYF. CDR3 sequence (DNA): TGTGCCAGTTCCCCAACGAGAGATACGCAGTATTTT.

The chain combines TRBV9 with TRBJ2-5, with D unclear. CDR1 and CDR2 from the germline V gene are SGDLS and YYNGEE. This CDR3 has 13 residues. V lost 4 bases and J 2 bases, leaving 9 bases between the germline ends. CDR3 in DNA: TGTGCCAGCAGCCAAGCCCCACAAGAGACCCAGTACTTC. Its translation is CASSQAPQETQYF.

The rearrangement joins TRBV11-2 to TRBJ2-3; the D gene is possibly TRBD2 (5 bases). V gave up 1 base and J gave up 0 bases, with 20 bases separating them. This CDR3 is 19 amino acids long. The germline CDR1 and CDR2 sequences are SGHAT and FQNNGV. For the CDR3, the DNA is TGTGCCAGCAGCTTAGTCTTGACCCCCGGACTTTTTAGCACAGATACGCAGTATTTT. Amino acid sequence: CASSLVLTPGLFSTDTQYF.

This clone was seen more than once but under ten times. V is TRBV7-3 and J is TRBJ1-2; D is uncertain. V gave up 4 bases and J gave up 6 bases, with 12 bases separating them. CDR1 SGHTA and CDR2 FQGTGA come from the germline V gene. This CDR3 contains 13 residues. CDR3 DNA: TGTGCCAGCAGCTCCCAGACCGGAGATGGCTACACCTTC. Translation gives CASSSQTGDGYTF.

J is TRBJ2-1 and V is TRBV15, with 10 bases aligning to TRBD2. CDR3 length: 16 residues. V was pared by 5 bases and J by 10 bases, with 14 bases of the junction left unmatched. Germline CDR1 LNHNV, CDR2 YYDKDF (reference sequence). In DNA form, the CDR3 reads TGTGCCACCAGCCTGGCCCTAGCGGGGGCCCTTGGGGAGCAGTTCTTC. It codes for CATSLALAGALGEQFF.

The chain combines TRBV28 with TRBJ1-1, with 8 positions matching TRBD1. Trimming removed 6 bases from V and 1 base from J; junction bases left unmatched: 1. This CDR3 has 13 amino acids. Germline CDR1 and CDR2: MDHEN and SYDVKM. In DNA, the CDR3 is TGTGCCAGCAGACAGGGGGGGAACACTGAAGCTTTCTTT. Protein product: CASRQGGNTEAFF.

The chain uses TRBV10-3 and TRBJ2-3; 7 bases map to TRBD1. CDR1 and CDR2 from the germline V gene are ENHRY and SYGVKD. The V segment lost 5 bases and the J segment 3 bases; nucleotides outside the gene matches: 8. The CDR3 totals 15 residues. The CDR3 DNA follows: TGTGCCATCAGTCCTGAGACAGGGAGAACAGATACGCAGTATTTT. Its translation is CAISPETGRTDTQYF.

This sequence joins TRBV16 and TRBJ2-3, with a tentative D call TRBD1 (5 bases). Germline-derived CDR1 and CDR2 are KGHSY and FQNENV. With 3 bases removed from V and 0 bases from J, the gap between germline ends came to 7 bases. The CDR3 consists of 14 residues. This chain's CDR3 is CASSQDTSTDTQYF. In DNA, the CDR3 is TGTGCCAGCAGCCAGGACACGAGCACAGATACGCAGTATTTT.

The J gene is TRBJ2-1, the V gene TRBV5-4, with 10 bases aligning to TRBD2. Germline loops: CDR1 SGHNT, CDR2 YYREEE (reference sequence). V lost 0 bases and J lost 10; bases outside the gene matches: 7. The CDR3 has 15 residues. CDR3 in amino acids: CASSLGSSGSVEQFF. The CDR3 nucleotides read TGTGCCAGCAGCTTGGGTTCTAGCGGGAGTGTAGAGCAGTTCTTC.

The chain uses TRBV28 and TRBJ1-5; D possibly corresponds to TRBD1 (6 bases). Germline V gene data show CDR1 as MDHEN and CDR2 as SYDVKM. The CDR3 sequence is 15 residues long. The V gene lost 5 bases and the J gene lost 0 bases, with 11 bases spanning the gap. The CDR3 DNA reads as TGTGCCAGCAGTCCCGGGACACATAGCAATCAGCCCCAGCATTTT. It codes for CASSPGTHSNQPQHF.

The chain links TRBV7-8 to TRBJ2-2; D is unresolved. Per germline, CDR1 SGHVS and CDR2 FQNEAQ. Trimming took off 3 bases at V and 13 bases at J, with 15 bases between the two ends. This CDR3 comprises 13 residues. The CDR3 protein is CASSLGSRKPLFF. The CDR3 DNA sequence: TGTGCCAGCAGCTTGGGTTCTAGGAAACCGCTGTTTTTT.